These 16 T cell receptor beta chains came from one sample sequenced in a study of shared T cell receptors in the human thymus. Profiled with immunoSEQ multiplex PCR; TCRdb holds only in-frame clones, not every one. The table includes around 67,000 clones, roughly 95% detected once. The sequenced sample consisted of thymocytes. These receptors came from a human donor.

The chain joins TRBV5-1 to TRBJ2-7; TRBD1 is a possible D gene (6 bases). The V gene's germline CDR1 is SGHRS and CDR2 YFSETQ. The CDR3 length is 17 residues. The V and J ends lost 5 bases and 2 bases respectively, with 23 bases between them. The CDR3 region has the DNA TGCGCCAGCAGTTCGGCGACGGGCCCAGGGGTGGCCTACGAGCAGTACTTC. Translation: CASSSATGPGVAYEQYF.

This clone appeared a single time. V gene TRBV5-1 combines with J gene TRBJ2-1, with 8 bases aligning to TRBD2. Trimming cost V 4 bases and J 8 bases; bases outside gene matches: 17. The germline V gene has CDR1 SGHRS and CDR2 YFSETQ. CDR3 size: 17 residues. DNA for the CDR3: TGCGCCAGCAGCCCGTGGGGGTTCGCGCGGGGGGTTGATGAGCAGTTCTTC. Residues: CASSPWGFARGVDEQFF.

V gene TRBV5-5 combines with J gene TRBJ1-5; a possible D gene is TRBD1 (6 bases). Germline V CDR1 and CDR2: SGHKS, YYEKEE (reference sequence). Between the trimmed V and J ends, which lost 4 bases and 2 bases, there was a span of 13 bases. The CDR3 is 15 residues long. The CDR3: CASSLTGYGNQPQHF. DNA of the CDR3: TGTGCCAGCAGCCTGACAGGATATGGCAATCAGCCCCAGCATTTT.

The V gene is TRBV10-3, the J gene TRBJ2-1; 7 nucleotides line up with TRBD1. The CDR3 is 14 amino acids. Germline CDR1 ENHRY, CDR2 SYGVKD. V was pared by 4 bases and J by 3 bases, with 3 bases of the junction left unmatched. Written as DNA, the CDR3 is TGTGCCATCAGTGTGTGGGACAGCTACAATGAGCAGTTCTTC. Its protein product is CAISVWDSYNEQFF.

This chain uses TRBV7-9 with TRBJ2-1; possible D gene TRBD2, 5 bases. The CDR3 consists of 15 residues. From germline, CDR1 is SEHNR and CDR2 FQNEAQ (reference sequence). Trimming pared 5 bases from V and 9 bases from J, leaving 20 bases between. The DNA of the CDR3 is TGTGCCAGCAGCCCACCACCTAGAGGGTTTGGTGAGCAGTTCTTC. It codes for CASSPPPRGFGEQFF.

CDR3 sequence reads: CASSFAVSATKETQYF. The CDR3 DNA is TGTGCCAGCAGCTTCGCCGTTTCAGCCACCAAAGAGACCCAGTACTTC. The chain employs TRBV5-8 and TRBJ2-5; D unresolved. Trimming shortened V by 2 bases and J by 3 bases, and 17 bases separated the two germline ends. Germline V CDR1 and CDR2: SGHTS, YDEGEE. The CDR3 sequence is 16 residues long. Supplemented by reference TRBV5-8 and TRBJ2-5, the full variable domain reads EAGVTQSPTHLIKTRGQQATLRCSPISGHTSVYWYQQALGLGLQFLLWYDEGEERNRGNFPPRFSGRQFPNYSSELNVNALELEDSALYLCASSFAVSATKETQYFGPGTRLLVL.

The chain carries TRBV5-1 and TRBJ1-2; D unresolved. The CDR3 consists of 17 residues. V lost 1 base and J 4 bases, leaving 20 bases between the germline ends. The germline CDR1 and CDR2 sequences are SGHRS and YFSETQ. The chain's CDR3 is CASSLFNSEARLYGYTF. Written as DNA, the CDR3 is TGCGCCAGCAGCTTGTTTAACAGCGAGGCCCGACTCTATGGCTACACCTTC.

The chain employs TRBV5-4 and TRBJ1-5, with no clear D. The germline CDR1 and CDR2 sequences are SGHNT and YYREEE (reference sequence). V lost 0 bases and J lost 3, with 7 bases in between. CDR3 length: 14 residues. CDR3 amino acids: CASSLEGNNQPQHF. Written as DNA, the CDR3 is TGTGCCAGCAGCTTGGAAGGGAACAATCAGCCCCAGCATTTT.

The chain carries TRBV5-6 and TRBJ2-7; 8 positions agree with TRBD1. Germline trimming cut 5 bases from V and 2 bases from J; bases unmatched to any gene: 6. CDR3 length: 14 amino acids. Germline CDR1 is SGHDT and CDR2 is YYEEEE. In DNA, the CDR3 is TGTGCCAGCAGGAAAAGACAGGGGCCCTACGAGCAGTACTTC. It is translated as CASRKRQGPYEQYF. The full variable domain, with the rest looked up from reference TRBV5-6 and TRBJ2-7, is DAGVTQSPTHLIKTRGQQVTLRCSPKSGHDTVSWYQQALGQGPQFIFQYYEEEERQRGNFPDRFSGHQFPNYSSELNVNALLLGDSALYLCASRKRQGPYEQYFGPGTRLTVT.

The V and J genes are TRBV29-1 and TRBJ1-2, with TRBD1 identical over 10 bases. The CDR3 is made up of 14 amino acids. Germline assignment: CDR1 SQVTM and CDR2 ANQGSEA. The ends lost 7 bases at V and 2 bases at J; junction bases unmatched: 7. The CDR3: CSGRDRGPNYGYTF. In nucleotides, the CDR3 is TGCAGCGGGCGGGACAGGGGCCCCAACTATGGCTACACCTTC.

The chain employs TRBV4-2 and TRBJ2-5, with D possibly TRBD2 on 6 matching bases. The J call may be wrong; the DNA end is better matched by TRBJ2-7. The CDR3 is 18 residues long. In germline, CDR1 is LGHNA, CDR2 YNFKEQ. CDR3 loop: CASSQDLDVADNSYEQYF. CDR3 coding DNA: TGTGCCAGCAGCCAAGATCTCGATGTAGCGGATAACTCCTACGAGCAGTACTTC.

This chain links TRBV7-7 with TRBJ1-6; perhaps TRBD1 as D (5 bases). Germline assignment: CDR1 SSHAT and CDR2 FNYEAQ (reference sequence). Trimming took off 2 bases at V and 6 bases at J, with 20 bases between the two ends. The CDR3 has 18 residues. This chain's CDR3 is CASSLSAGGTELNSPLHF. CDR3 DNA: TGTGCCAGCAGCTTAAGTGCGGGTGGGACCGAACTTAATTCACCCCTCCACTTT.

This chain connects TRBV7-9 to TRBJ1-6; D is perhaps TRBD1 (5 bases). Germline V gives CDR1 SEHNR, CDR2 FQNEAQ (reference sequence). This CDR3 region has 17 residues. V lost 2 bases to trimming and J lost 6 bases, with 17 bases between them. The CDR3 region has the DNA TGTGCCAGCAGCTTATATTTGGCGCGGGACTCTAATTCACCCCTCCACTTT. This translates into CASSLYLARDSNSPLHF.

The chain employs TRBV27 and TRBJ1-2; D remains ambiguous. V was clipped by 1 base and J by 3 bases, with 12 bases between them. The CDR3 covers 15 residues. CDR1 is MNHEY and CDR2 is SMNVEV in the germline V gene (reference sequence). CDR3 region: CASSLWPEIHYGYTF. For the CDR3, the DNA is TGTGCCAGCAGTTTATGGCCCGAAATACACTATGGCTACACCTTC.

The chain joins TRBV20-1 to TRBJ2-7, with D uncertain. The CDR3 consists of 11 residues. In germline, CDR1 is DFQATT, CDR2 SNEGSKA (reference sequence). The V end was cut by 1 base, the J end by 6 bases, with 7 bases between. The CDR3 DNA sequence: TGCAGTGCTAGAGGGCTCTCCGAGCAGTACTTC. Amino acids: CSARGLSEQYF.

The count of this clone is one. This rearrangement joins TRBV4-2 to TRBJ1-1; the match to TRBD1 covers 7 bases. This CDR3 is built from 19 residues. Germline-derived CDR1 and CDR2 are LGHNA and YNFKEQ. The V segment lost 0 bases and the J segment 0 bases; nucleotides outside the gene matches: 13. The DNA of the CDR3 is TGTGCCAGCAGCCAAGATGGGATAGGGATGGACAGGTTGAACACTGAAGCTTTCTTT. Protein product: CASSQDGIGMDRLNTEAFF.